This is a list of T cell receptor beta chains from one sample in a study of OX40 agonist ivuxolimab in advanced cancers. The method was immunoSEQ multiplex PCR; TCRdb's version includes in-frame clones alone and lacks a portion of them. The sample consists of roughly 53,000 clones, around nine tenths of them appearing once. This material consisted of CD4+ or CD8+ T cells sorted from blood, taken in a trial of the OX40 agonist ivuxolimab. Source of these receptors: an adult with an advanced solid tumor such as melanoma, head and neck, liver or kidney cancer. CDR3s include the opening cysteine and the closing phenylalanine or tryptophan. The D gene is left open where the match is weak. A clone size is listed for some rows: how often the clone was seen (once, few, many), or a class if it is expanded.

NA | TRBJ1-4 | TRBV2 | TRBD1 | CASSERGQVEKLFF | TGTGCCAGCAGTGAAAGGGGGCAGGTCGAAAAACTGTTTTTT
NA | TRBJ2-7 | TRBV11-2 | NA | CASRKGYEQYF | TGTGCCAGCAGAAAGGGCTACGAGCAGTACTTC
NA | TRBJ1-1 | TRBV29-1 | TRBD1 | CSVDPGQRDSTEAFF | TGCAGCGTTGATCCGGGACAGAGGGATAGTACTGAAGCTTTCTTT
once | TRBJ1-1 | TRBV7-9 | NA | CASSLLEETEAFF | TGTGCCAGCAGCCTGCTGGAGGAGACTGAAGCTTTCTTT
NA | TRBJ1-5 | TRBV5-4 | NA | CASSLAGGGQPQHF | TGTGCCAGCAGCTTGGCCGGGGGGGGTCAGCCCCAGCATTTT
NA | TRBJ2-3 | TRBV7-9 | NA | CASSFTRATDTQYF | TGTGCCAGCAGCTTTACACGGGCAACAGATACGCAGTATTTT
NA | TRBJ2-1 | TRBV25-1 | TRBD2 | CASSGQGRTSGYNEQFF | TGTGCCAGCAGTGGGCAGGGACGGACTAGCGGTTACAATGAGCAGTTCTTC
NA | TRBJ1-4 | TRBV30 | NA | CAWSGGAQFPLYEKLFF | TGTGCCTGGAGTGGCGGGGCTCAATTCCCCTTATATGAAAAACTGTTTTTT
NA | TRBJ1-5 | TRBV5-6 | NA | CASSHPGNPNQPQHF | TGTGCCAGCAGCCACCCAGGGAATCCCAATCAGCCCCAGCATTTT
once | TRBJ2-3 | TRBV5-3 | NA | CASSLDSGFTDTQYF | TGTGCCAGCAGCTTGGATTCCGGGTTCACAGATACGCAGTATTTT
NA | TRBJ2-5 | TRBV5-1 | NA | CASSSLYQETQYF | TGCGCCAGCAGCTCCCTGTACCAAGAGACCCAGTACTTC
NA | TRBJ2-2 | TRBV7-9 | TRBD1 | CASSGTGDPGELFF | TGTGCCAGCAGCGGGACAGGGGACCCCGGGGAGCTGTTTTTT
NA | TRBJ1-1 | TRBV6-1 | NA | CASSEPGWTEAFF | TGTGCCAGCAGTGAACCCGGGTGGACAGAAGCTTTCTTT
NA | TRBJ2-7 | TRBV6-1 | NA | CASSESGGGSYEQYF | TGTGCCAGCAGTGAATCAGGGGGGGGTTCCTACGAGCAGTACTTC
NA | TRBJ1-4 | TRBV10-3 | TRBD1 | CAISESGQALNEKLFF | TGTGCCATCAGTGAGTCCGGACAGGCGCTTAATGAAAAACTGTTTTTT
NA | TRBJ2-7 | TRBV5-4 | NA | CASSLAGVNYEQYF | TGTGCCAGCAGCTTGGCCGGGGTTAACTACGAGCAGTACTTC
NA | TRBJ2-2 | TRBV25-1 | TRBD1 | CASSPDRGLNTGELFF | TGTGCCAGCAGCCCCGACAGGGGCCTTAACACCGGGGAGCTGTTTTTT
NA | TRBJ2-7 | TRBV6-6 | NA | CASSAQWGEQYF | TGTGCCAGCAGTGCCCAATGGGGGGAGCAGTACTTC
NA | TRBJ2-2 | TRBV5-8 | NA | CASSRNTGDTGELFF | TGTGCCAGCAGCCGAAACACGGGGGACACCGGGGAGCTGTTTTTT
NA | TRBJ2-1 | TRBV9 | NA | CASSVGTANEQFF | TGTGCCAGCAGCGTAGGAACCGCCAATGAGCAGTTCTTC
NA | TRBJ2-2 | TRBV7-3 | NA | CASSLMSGQSNTGELFF | TGTGCCAGCAGCTTAATGTCAGGACAGTCGAACACCGGGGAGCTGTTTTTT
NA | TRBJ1-2 | TRBV30 | TRBD1 | CAWRGFRGPGYTF | TGTGCCTGGAGAGGATTCAGGGGGCCTGGCTACACCTTC
NA | TRBJ2-2 | TRBV19 | TRBD2 | CASRPSGSAGELFF | TGTGCCAGTAGGCCAAGCGGGAGTGCCGGGGAGCTGTTTTTT
NA | TRBJ2-1 | TRBV7-9 | NA | CASSLNRDNEQFF | TGTGCCAGCAGCTTAAACAGGGACAATGAGCAGTTCTTC
NA | TRBJ2-3 | TRBV6-5 | NA | CASSTINEDTQYF | TGTGCCAGCAGTACTATTAACGAGGATACGCAGTATTTT
NA | TRBJ1-1 | TRBV7-2 | NA | CASSFGLRPENTEAFF | TGTGCCAGCAGCTTTGGTCTTCGGCCAGAGAACACTGAAGCTTTCTTT
NA | TRBJ2-7 | TRBV11-1 | NA | CASQQDITYEQYF | TGTGCCAGCCAACAGGACATAACCTACGAGCAGTACTTC
NA | TRBJ1-1 | TRBV7-9 | NA | CASSSGGGGTEAFF | TGTGCCAGCAGCTCTGGAGGGGGAGGGACTGAAGCTTTCTTT